Below, 22 T cell receptor beta chains from the same sample are listed, as sequenced in a study of blood T cell repertoires in COVID-19. Clones were sequenced by immunoSEQ multiplex PCR, and TCRdb holds only the in-frame ones, with some missing. The repertoire holds around 150,000 clones, 70% to 90% seen once, with 6.6% in the top ten. Material for sequencing was PBMCs or T cells enriched from blood (not recorded which). The source is a woman aged 50 to 60 who had recovered from COVID-19.

This clone was counted a single time. This rearrangement joins TRBV27 to TRBJ1-1; 7 nucleotides align to TRBD1. CDR1 is MNHEY and CDR2 is SMNVEV in the germline V gene (reference sequence). The junction had 6 bases not matched to a gene; V was cut back by 3 bases and J by 2 bases. This CDR3 is built from 15 residues. The CDR3 nucleotides read TGTGCCAGCAGTTTCTCCGGGACAGCAAACACTGAAGCTTTCTTT. Protein: CASSFSGTANTEAFF.

The chain recombines TRBV25-1 with TRBJ1-1; D unclear. There are 14 residues in the CDR3. Germline V gene lookup returns CDR1 MGHDK and CDR2 SYGVNS. The V end lost 2 bases, the J end lost 1 base, and 8 bases lay between the germline ends. CDR3 in amino acids: CASSEPGKNTEAFF. For the CDR3, the DNA is TGTGCCAGCAGTGAACCGGGAAAGAACACTGAAGCTTTCTTT.

The CDR3 nucleotides read TGTGCCAGCAGCTCGTTAACCGGGACAGGGTACGAGCAGTACTTC. Translation gives CASSSLTGTGYEQYF. V is TRBV5-8 and J is TRBJ2-7; the match to TRBD1 covers 9 bases. CDR1 and CDR2 from the germline V gene are SGHTS and YDEGEE. The V and J ends lost 3 bases and 4 bases, in that order; junction bases with no gene match: 8. This CDR3 spans 15 amino acids.

V is TRBV11-3 and J is TRBJ2-5; 9 bases are a match to TRBD2. The CDR3 covers 17 residues. CDR1 and CDR2 from the germline V gene are SGHNT and YENEEA. J was trimmed by 5 bases and V by 4 bases; bases with no gene match: 14. The CDR3 loop reads CASSSAQAGGSRETQYF. In DNA form, the CDR3 reads TGTGCCAGCAGCTCAGCCCAAGCGGGGGGCTCCCGGGAGACCCAGTACTTC.

Of note for this clone: This specimen includes other DNA sequences encoding the same CDR3. The chain has TRBV3-1 (or the pseudogene TRBV3-2) and TRBJ1-2; a weak D match, TRBD1 (5 bases). Trimming pared 6 bases from V and 2 bases from J, leaving 10 bases between. The germline V gene encodes CDR1 LGHDT and CDR2 YNNKEL (reference sequence). The CDR3 is 13 residues long. CDR3 protein: CASRRQGNYGYTF. The CDR3 DNA sequence: TGTGCCAGCAGGCGCCAGGGAAACTATGGCTACACCTTC.

This chain joins TRBV7-9 and TRBJ1-1; D may be TRBD1 (5 bases). CDR3 length: 15 residues. Germline values: CDR1 SEHNR, CDR2 FQNEAQ (reference sequence). Deletions cut 3 bases from V and 6 bases from J, with 17 bases between. The DNA for the CDR3 is TGTGCCAGCAGCTTGCTCAGGGCTCCAGCATCTGAAGCTTTCTTT. It translates to CASSLLRAPASEAFF.

This clone was picked up one time. V gene TRBV19 combines with J gene TRBJ2-7; 8 nucleotides line up with TRBD2. The CDR3 is made up of 13 amino acids. J lost 5 bases, V lost 6 bases, and 6 bases had no gene match. Germline V gene data show CDR1 as LNHDA and CDR2 as SQIVND (reference sequence). The CDR3 region is CASSGGGPNEQYF. In DNA form, the CDR3 reads TGTGCCAGTAGCGGGGGGGGACCCAACGAGCAGTACTTC. Supplemented by reference TRBV19 and TRBJ2-7, the full variable domain reads DGGITQSPKYLFRKEGQNVTLSCEQNLNHDAMYWYRQDPGQGLRLIYYSQIVNDFQKGDIAEGYSVSREKKESFPLTVTSAQKNPTAFYLCASSGGGPNEQYFGPGTRLTVT.

This clone showed up just once. The gene calls are TRBV7-2 and TRBJ2-1, with 12 bases matching TRBD2. The germline gives CDR1 SGHTA, CDR2 FQGNSA. The CDR3 contains 15 residues. The V and J ends lost 5 bases and 6 bases, in that order; junction bases with no gene match: 5. The CDR3 is CASSGRTSGVNEQFF. Written as DNA, the CDR3 is TGTGCCAGCAGCGGTCGGACTAGCGGGGTCAATGAGCAGTTCTTC.

V usage is TRBV19 and J usage is TRBJ2-7, with TRBD1 matching 7 bases. After removal of 6 bases from V and 4 bases from J, the junction contained 9 bases not matched to a gene. Germline V gene data show CDR1 as LNHDA and CDR2 as SQIVND (reference sequence). This CDR3 spans 14 amino acids. For the CDR3, the DNA is TGTGCCAGTAGCCCCGGGACAGTTTTTTACGAGCAGTACTTC. Encoded protein: CASSPGTVFYEQYF.

The chain employs TRBV9 and TRBJ2-3, with TRBD2 identical over 9 bases. The junction had 3 bases not matched to a gene; V was cut back by 3 bases and J by 1 base. Looked up from germline, CDR1 is SGDLS and CDR2 is YYNGEE. The CDR3 runs to 15 residues. CDR3 DNA: TGTGCCAGCAGCGCGGGACTAGCAGGCACAGATACGCAGTATTTT. Encoded protein: CASSAGLAGTDTQYF.

This clone has only one observation. The rearrangement joins TRBV7-2 to TRBJ2-3, with TRBD2 matching over 7 bases. The CDR3 totals 17 residues. J lost 2 bases, V lost 2 bases, and 10 bases had no gene match. Germline CDR1 and CDR2: SGHTA and FQGNSA. CDR3 amino acids: CASSLIVGGTFTDTQYF. As DNA, the CDR3 is TGTGCCAGCAGCTTAATAGTCGGGGGGACTTTCACAGATACGCAGTATTTT.

This clone came up once. The CDR3: CSVEESSGDTQYF. Written as DNA, the CDR3 is TGCAGCGTTGAGGAATCTAGCGGGGATACGCAGTATTTT. This chain connects TRBV29-1 to TRBJ2-3; 8 nucleotides align to TRBD2. CDR1 is SQVTM and CDR2 is ANQGSEA in the germline V gene. The junction had 5 bases not matched to a gene; V was cut back by 3 bases and J by 6 bases. The CDR3 has 13 amino acids.

The chain has TRBV11-3 and TRBJ1-1, with D hard to call. Trimming left V 3 bases short and J 0 bases short, with 14 bases between. CDR1 is SGHNT and CDR2 is YENEEA in the germline V gene. This CDR3 comprises 16 residues. The CDR3 protein is CASSLGRVAMNTEAFF. The CDR3 nucleotides read TGTGCCAGCAGCTTGGGTCGAGTAGCAATGAACACTGAAGCTTTCTTT.

The V call is TRBV24-1, the J call TRBJ2-7, with TRBD2 matching over 8 bases. The germline V gene encodes CDR1 KGHDR and CDR2 SFDVKD. The CDR3 is 18 residues long. V lost 1 base and J lost 3; bases outside the gene matches: 13. This CDR3 reads CATSDFRRGDREGYEQYF. The CDR3 bases are TGTGCCACCAGTGATTTTCGGCGGGGGGACCGGGAGGGCTACGAGCAGTACTTC.

The chain is built from TRBV12-5 and TRBJ2-5; D might be TRBD2 (6 bases). Between the trimmed V and J ends, which lost 5 bases and 5 bases, there was a span of 18 bases. This CDR3 is 15 amino acids long. Per germline, CDR1 LGHNT and CDR2 FRNRAP. CDR3 bases: TGTGCTAGTGGTAACCCGCGGGGCCCCCGGGAGACCCAGTACTTC. This gives the protein CASGNPRGPRETQYF.

This clone appeared a few times. The gene calls are TRBV19 and TRBJ2-7; TRBD1 agrees at 10 bases. J lost 3 bases, V lost 5 bases, and 10 bases had no gene match. Germline loops: CDR1 LNHDA, CDR2 SQIVND (reference sequence). This CDR3 has 16 residues. The CDR3 region is CASSAPDRGSVYEQYF. The CDR3 nucleotides read TGTGCCAGTAGTGCCCCGGACAGGGGGAGCGTCTACGAGCAGTACTTC.

The chain links TRBV9 to TRBJ1-6, with 8 bases identical to TRBD1. This CDR3 has 15 amino acids. Germline CDR1 SGDLS, CDR2 YYNGEE. V was clipped by 0 bases and J by 8 bases; unmatched bases: 4. The CDR3 region is CASSVVETGDSPLHF. Written as DNA, the CDR3 is TGTGCCAGCAGCGTAGTTGAGACAGGGGATTCACCCCTCCACTTT.

This chain uses TRBV7-9 with TRBJ1-1; no reliable D call. The CDR3 extends over 13 amino acids. Trimming left V 3 bases short and J 7 bases short, with 12 bases between. Looked up from germline, CDR1 is SEHNR and CDR2 is FQNEAQ (reference sequence). The CDR3 is CASSFAQEGEAFF. The DNA of the CDR3 is TGTGCCAGCAGCTTTGCCCAGGAGGGTGAAGCTTTCTTT.

The gene calls are TRBV6-5 and TRBJ2-3; D perhaps matches TRBD1 (6 bases). The V end was cut by 7 bases, the J end by 4 bases, with 15 bases between. Germline CDR1 is MNHEY and CDR2 is SVGAGI. This CDR3 region has 14 residues. The CDR3 spells CASNQGLWADTQYF. CDR3 DNA sequence: TGTGCCAGCAATCAGGGGCTATGGGCAGATACGCAGTATTTT.

The chain couples TRBV5-1 to TRBJ1-3, with no clear D. Germline V gene lookup returns CDR1 SGHRS and CDR2 YFSETQ. The ends were cut back, 4 bases at V and 1 base at J, with 15 bases in the middle. This CDR3 region has 16 residues. CDR3 sequence reads: CASSPFGYQSGNTIYF. The CDR3 coding sequence is TGCGCCAGCAGCCCCTTCGGGTACCAGTCTGGAAACACCATATATTTT.

J is TRBJ1-1 and V is TRBV18; no clear D gene. Per germline, CDR1 KGHSH and CDR2 LQKENI. Trimming removed 2 bases at V and 4 bases at J, with 11 bases between. This CDR3 region has 14 residues. CDR3 sequence (DNA): TGTGCCAGCTCACCATCCGGGTTTAGCACTGAAGCTTTCTTT. The encoded protein is CASSPSGFSTEAFF.

The chain combines TRBV2 with TRBJ1-5; possible D gene TRBD1, 5 bases. This CDR3 has 15 residues. Trimming left V 6 bases short and J 1 base short, with 13 bases between. From germline, CDR1 is SNHLY and CDR2 FYNNEI. As DNA, the CDR3 is TGTGCCAGCAGCCAAAAGGGGCAGAGCAATCAGCCCCAGCATTTT. As protein: CASSQKGQSNQPQHF.